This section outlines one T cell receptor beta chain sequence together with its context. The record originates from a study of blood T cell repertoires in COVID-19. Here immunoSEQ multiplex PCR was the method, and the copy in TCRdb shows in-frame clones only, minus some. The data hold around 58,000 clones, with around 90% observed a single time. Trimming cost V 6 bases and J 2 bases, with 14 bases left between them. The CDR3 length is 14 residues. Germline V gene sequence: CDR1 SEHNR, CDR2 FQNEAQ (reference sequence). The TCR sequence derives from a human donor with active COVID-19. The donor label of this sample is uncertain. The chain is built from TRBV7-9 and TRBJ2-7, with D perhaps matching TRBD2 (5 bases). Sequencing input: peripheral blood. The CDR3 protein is CASSSLQEAYEQYF. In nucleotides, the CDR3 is TGTGCCAGCAGTTCACTGCAGGAGGCCTACGAGCAGTACTTC.